This T cell receptor (delta chain) was sequenced for a study of gamma-delta chains in newborns, infants, children. Study information: Microbial exposure reportedly drives polyclonal innate γδ T cell expansion after birth.

TCRdb applied CATT to the reads for clone calling. The sample lists around 6,500 delta-chain clones, 0.65% to 0.8% occurring once. This clone has a handful of counts. A much larger clonotype is one base distant, so this may be a read error. The same CDR3 can be traced to other DNA sequences in this sample. The TCR originated in a child who was a newborn, infant or young child, either healthy, febrile or measles-vaccinated (not recorded which). Sequences were obtained from blood.

CDR3 DNA sequence: TGTGCCTGTGACACCGGGTTGGGGGATCCCCGTCGCTCCTGGGACACCCGACAGATGTTTTTC. It translates to CACDTGLGDPRRSWDTRQMFF. The chain employs TRDV2 and TRDJ3, with 8 bases identical to TRDD3. There are 21 residues in the CDR3. With 0 bases clipped from V and 0 bases from J, the junction kept 12 bases outside the gene matches. Germline CDR1 GEAIGNYY, CDR2 EKD.